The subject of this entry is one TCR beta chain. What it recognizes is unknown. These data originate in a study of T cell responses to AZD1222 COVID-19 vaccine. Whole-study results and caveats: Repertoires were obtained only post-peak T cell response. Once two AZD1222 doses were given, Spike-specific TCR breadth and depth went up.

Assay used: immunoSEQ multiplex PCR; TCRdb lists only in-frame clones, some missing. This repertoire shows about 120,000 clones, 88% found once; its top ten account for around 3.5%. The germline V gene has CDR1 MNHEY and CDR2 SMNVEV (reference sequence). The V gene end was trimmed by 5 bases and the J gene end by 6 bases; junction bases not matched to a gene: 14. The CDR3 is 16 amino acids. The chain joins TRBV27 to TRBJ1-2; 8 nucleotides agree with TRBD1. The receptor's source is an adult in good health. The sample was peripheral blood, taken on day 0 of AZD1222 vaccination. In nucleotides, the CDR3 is TGTGCCAGCAGTCCCTCACAGGGGGAAAGGGACCATGGCTACACCTTC. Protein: CASSPSQGERDHGYTF.